The clone carrying this T cell receptor beta chain qualifies as medium-sized (0.01 to 0.1%). The antigen remains unidentified. This sample is drawn from a study of circulating CD8 cells and anti-PD-1 response in melanoma. About the study: Every 2 weeks, patients got 3 mg/kg nivolumab intravenously. Study results and caveats: Published repertoire comparisons used only baseline and M1 samples.

The QIAseq Immune Repertoire TCR panel built the libraries from roughly 15 ng of total RNA. One entry per CDR3 protein, called by TCRdb with MiXCR from the reads. The sample lists a few hundred distinct CDR3 sequences, approximately 4.3% seen once, with over 15% in the top ten. Four subsets defined by PD-1 and/or TIGIT were sorted from live CD3+CD8+TCRalphabeta+ cells. Looked up from germline, CDR1 is DFQATT and CDR2 is SNEGSKA (reference sequence). CDR3 size: 10 residues. The ends were cut back, 3 bases at V and 8 bases at J, with 6 bases in the middle. This sample comprised CD8+ T cells from PBMCs, obtained at baseline or after one month of anti-PD-1 therapy (not recorded which). This chain connects TRBV20-1 to TRBJ2-3; no clear D gene. This clonotype was sampled from a human donor with melanoma. CDR3: CSASFSTQYF. The DNA of the CDR3 is TGCAGTGCTAGTTTTAGTACGCAGTATTTT.